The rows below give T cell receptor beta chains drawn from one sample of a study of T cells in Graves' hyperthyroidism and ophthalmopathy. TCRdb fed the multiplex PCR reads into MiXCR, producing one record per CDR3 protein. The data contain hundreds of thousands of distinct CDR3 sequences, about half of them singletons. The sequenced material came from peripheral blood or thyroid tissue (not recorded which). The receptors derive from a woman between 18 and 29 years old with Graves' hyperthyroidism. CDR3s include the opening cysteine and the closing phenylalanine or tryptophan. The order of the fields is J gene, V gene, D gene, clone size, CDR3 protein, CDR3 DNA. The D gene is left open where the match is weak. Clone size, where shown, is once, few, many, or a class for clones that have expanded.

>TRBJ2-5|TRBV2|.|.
CAFNAETQYF
TGTGCCTTCAACGCAGAGACCCAGTACTTC
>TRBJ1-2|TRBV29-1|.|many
CSGATGRSYGYTF
TGCAGCGGGGCCACCGGGCGGAGCTATGGCTACACCTTC
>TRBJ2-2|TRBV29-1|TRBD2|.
CSAGGLAGPGELFF
TGCAGCGCCGGCGGACTAGCGGGCCCCGGGGAGCTGTTTTTT
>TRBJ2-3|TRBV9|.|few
CASSVARRDTQYF
TGTGCCAGCAGCGTAGCTAGGAGGGATACGCAGTATTTT
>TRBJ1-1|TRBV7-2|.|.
CASTLIPGQGRTEAFF
TGTGCCAGCACCTTAATTCCCGGACAAGGGAGGACTGAAGCTTTCTTT
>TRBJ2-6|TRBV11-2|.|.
CASSLGPFTGANVLTF
TGTGCCAGCAGCTTAGGGCCCTTTACTGGGGCCAACGTCCTGACTTTC
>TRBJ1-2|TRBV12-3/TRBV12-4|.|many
CASSANARGPGYTF
TGTGCCAGCAGTGCTAATGCGCGAGGACCTGGCTACACCTTC
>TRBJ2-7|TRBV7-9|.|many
CASRYAGSTDEQYF
TGTGCCAGCAGGTACGCCGGGTCGACGGACGAGCAGTACTTC
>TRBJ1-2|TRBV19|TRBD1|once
CASSARTGGGYGYTF
TGTGCCAGTAGTGCCAGGACAGGGGGTGGCTATGGCTACACCTTC
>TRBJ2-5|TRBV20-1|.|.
CSAEMGASETQYF
TGCAGTGCTGAGATGGGGGCATCGGAGACCCAGTACTTC
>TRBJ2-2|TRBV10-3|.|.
CAIRAGTGELFF
TGTGCCATCAGGGCAGGGACCGGGGAGCTGTTTTTT
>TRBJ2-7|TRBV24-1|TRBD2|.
CATSARTSGSYEQYF
TGTGCCACCAGTGCCCGGACTAGCGGGAGCTACGAGCAGTACTTC
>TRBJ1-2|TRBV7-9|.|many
CASSPHREYGYTF
TGTGCCAGCAGCCCCCACAGAGAGTATGGCTACACCTTC
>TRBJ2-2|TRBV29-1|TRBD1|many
CSGRQGVDTGELFF
TGCAGCGGACGACAGGGGGTGGACACCGGGGAGCTGTTTTTT
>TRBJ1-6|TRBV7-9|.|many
CASSLGARADSPLHF
TGTGCCAGCAGCTTAGGCGCCAGGGCTGATTCACCCCTCCACTTT
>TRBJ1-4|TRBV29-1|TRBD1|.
CSVSRDRGEKLFF
TGCAGCGTTAGTCGAGACAGGGGTGAAAAACTGTTTTTT
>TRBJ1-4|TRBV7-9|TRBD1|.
CASSPGTVEKLFF
TGTGCCAGCAGCCCCGGGACAGTTGAAAAACTGTTTTTT
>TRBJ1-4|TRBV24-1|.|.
CATLDRTGATNEKLFF
TGTGCCACCCTAGACAGGACCGGGGCAACTAATGAAAAACTGTTTTTT
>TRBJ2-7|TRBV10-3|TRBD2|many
CAISELSSGDYEQYF
TGTGCCATCAGTGAGTTATCTAGCGGAGACTACGAGCAGTACTTC
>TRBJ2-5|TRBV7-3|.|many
CASSPGPEETQYF
TGTGCCAGCAGCCCAGGCCCTGAGGAGACCCAGTACTTC
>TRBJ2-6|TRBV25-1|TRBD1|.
CASKGQPLLSGANVLTF
TGTGCCAGCAAGGGACAGCCACTTCTCTCTGGGGCCAACGTCCTGACTTTC
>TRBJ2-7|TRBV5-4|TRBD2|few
CASSRRTSGSYEQYF
TGTGCCAGCAGCCGACGGACTAGCGGAAGCTACGAGCAGTACTTC
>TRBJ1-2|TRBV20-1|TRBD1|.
CSARDIQGVAGYTF
TGCAGTGCTAGAGACATACAGGGGGTGGCTGGCTACACCTTC
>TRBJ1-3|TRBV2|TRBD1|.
CASSEFQGAGNTIYF
TGTGCCAGCAGTGAATTCCAGGGGGCTGGAAACACCATATATTTT
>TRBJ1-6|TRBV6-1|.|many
CASSPGARDLHF
TGTGCCAGCAGTCCGGGGGCACGGGACCTCCACTTT
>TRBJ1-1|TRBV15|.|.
CATSRRQLNTEAFF
TGTGCCACCAGCAGGAGACAGTTGAACACTGAAGCTTTCTTT
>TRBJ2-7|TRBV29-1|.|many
CSVETVPTYEQYF
TGCAGCGTTGAGACAGTACCAACCTACGAGCAGTACTTC
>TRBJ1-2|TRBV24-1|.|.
CATGGGGRRYTF
TGTGCCACCGGCGGCGGGGGTAGACGCTACACCTTC
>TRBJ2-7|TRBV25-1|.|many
CASSDIFYEQYF
TGTGCCAGCAGTGATATTTTCTACGAGCAGTACTTC
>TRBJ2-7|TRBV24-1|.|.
CATSDFDSPGYGYEQYF
TGTGCCACCAGTGATTTTGACAGCCCCGGGTATGGCTACGAGCAGTACTTC
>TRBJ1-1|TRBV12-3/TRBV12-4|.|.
CASSLYGAPNTEAFF
TGTGCCAGCAGTTTATATGGGGCACCGAACACTGAAGCTTTCTTT
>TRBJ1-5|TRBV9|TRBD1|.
CASSLRTGDSNQPQHF
TGTGCCAGCAGCTTACGGACAGGGGATAGCAATCAGCCCCAGCATTTT
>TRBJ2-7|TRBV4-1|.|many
CASSQDRTATYEQYF
TGCGCCAGCAGCCAAGATAGGACGGCCACCTACGAGCAGTACTTC
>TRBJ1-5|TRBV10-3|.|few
CAISGGGQPQHF
TGTGCCATCAGTGGGGGAGGTCAGCCCCAGCATTTT
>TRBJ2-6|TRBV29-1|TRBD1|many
CSVEAQGALGANVLTF
TGCAGCGTTGAAGCCCAGGGGGCCTTGGGGGCCAACGTCCTGACTTTC
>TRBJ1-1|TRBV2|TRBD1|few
CASSGRFAAFRDSGTEAFF
TGTGCCAGCAGCGGGAGATTTGCCGCTTTTCGGGACAGCGGGACTGAAGCTTTCTTT
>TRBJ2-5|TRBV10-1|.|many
CASSAQAGGTQYF
TGCGCCAGCAGTGCGCAGGCCGGTGGGACCCAGTACTTC
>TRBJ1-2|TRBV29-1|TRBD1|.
CSEDRGDGYTF
TGCAGCGAGGACAGGGGAGATGGCTACACCTTC
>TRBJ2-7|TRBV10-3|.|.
CATSPGDEQYF
TGTGCCACCAGTCCAGGGGACGAGCAGTACTTC
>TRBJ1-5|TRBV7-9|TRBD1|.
CASSLGQGLGNQPQHF
TGTGCCAGCAGCTTGGGACAGGGCCTGGGCAATCAGCCCCAGCATTTT
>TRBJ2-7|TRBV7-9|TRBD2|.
CASSRNGILAGRYEQYF
TGTGCCAGCAGCCGCAACGGAATACTAGCGGGAAGGTACGAGCAGTACTTC
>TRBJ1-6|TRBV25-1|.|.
CASGPWEYNSPLHF
TGTGCCAGCGGCCCGTGGGAGTATAATTCACCCCTCCACTTT
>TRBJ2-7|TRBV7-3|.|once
CASSLWGASAYEQCF
TGTGCCAGCAGCTTGTGGGGGGCTAGCGCGTACGAGCAGTGCTTC
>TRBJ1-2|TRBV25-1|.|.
CASSENEGDYGYTF
TGTGCCAGCAGTGAAAATGAAGGGGACTATGGCTACACCTTC
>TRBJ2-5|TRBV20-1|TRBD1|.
CSAPSTGDSLAETQYF
TGCAGTGCTCCCTCTACAGGGGACAGTCTTGCCGAGACCCAGTACTTC
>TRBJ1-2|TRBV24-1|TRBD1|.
CASSWTDRADGYTF
TGTGCCAGCAGTTGGACGGACAGGGCTGATGGCTACACCTTC
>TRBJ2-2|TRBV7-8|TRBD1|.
CASRTGAGGELFF
TGTGCCAGCAGAACAGGGGCTGGCGGGGAGCTGTTTTTT
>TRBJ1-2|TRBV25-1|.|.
CASSEVGHTIYGYTF
TGTGCCAGCAGTGAAGTGGGACACACAATCTATGGCTACACCTTC
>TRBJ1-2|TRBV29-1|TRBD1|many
CSDGTGVSYTF
TGCAGCGACGGGACAGGGGTGAGCTACACCTTC
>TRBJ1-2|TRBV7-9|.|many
CASSLLRGYTF
TGTGCCAGCAGCTTATTGAGGGGCTACACCTTC
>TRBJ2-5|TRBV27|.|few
CASSFGARQPQYF
TGTGCCAGCAGTTTCGGTGCGAGGCAGCCCCAGTACTTC
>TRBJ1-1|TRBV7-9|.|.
CASSSRTQLNTEAFF
TGTGCCAGCAGCTCTCGGACGCAACTGAACACTGAAGCTTTCTTT
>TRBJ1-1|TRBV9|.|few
CASSAGYGTPNTEAFF
TGTGCCAGCAGCGCAGGTTACGGGACACCGAACACTGAAGCTTTCTTT
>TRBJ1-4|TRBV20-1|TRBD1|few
CSARTGGSEKLFF
TGCAGTGCTAGGACAGGGGGCAGTGAAAAACTGTTTTTT
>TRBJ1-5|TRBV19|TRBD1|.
CASSIRYGTVYNQPQHF
TGTGCCAGTAGTATTCGCTATGGGACAGTATACAATCAGCCCCAGCATTTT